This entry lists 21 T cell receptor beta chains sequenced from one sample in a study of blood T cells in healthy people across ages. Through a sample-barcoded 5' primer and a J-beta primer mix, a second PCR was run for roughly 7 to 11 cycles. TCRdb reprocessed the 5' RACE reads via MiXCR and lists one record per CDR3 protein. The sample consists of roughly 1.7 million distinct CDR3 sequences, roughly 32% of them appearing once. Sample: blood. The receptor source for this set is a woman under 40 in good health.

This clonotype came up once. Just one base apart from a much larger clone, this may be a read error. J is TRBJ1-2 and V is TRBV29-1; D not certain. CDR3 length: 11 residues. Germline V lookup: CDR1 SQVTM, CDR2 ANQGSEA. The ends were cut back, 7 bases at V and 2 bases at J, with 8 bases in the middle. The CDR3 sequence: CSAELNYGYTF. DNA for the CDR3: TGCAGCGCTGAGTTAAACTATGGCTACACCTTC.

The chain couples TRBV4-1 to TRBJ1-2, with D unresolved. The V gene's germline CDR1 is MGHRA and CDR2 YSYEKL. Trimming removed 0 bases from V and 6 bases from J, with 11 bases in between. The length of the CDR3 is 14 residues. CDR3 in amino acids: CASSQDTGWDGYTF. For the CDR3, the DNA is TGCGCCAGCAGCCAAGATACGGGATGGGATGGCTACACCTTC.

The chain links TRBV20-1 to TRBJ1-5, with D possibly being TRBD1 (6 bases). This CDR3 has 16 residues. V was cut by 3 bases and J by 0 bases, with 15 bases left in between. Germline CDR1 and CDR2: DFQATT and SNEGSKA (reference sequence). The CDR3 here is CSASQDSSYSNQPQHF. In DNA, the CDR3 is TGCAGTGCTAGCCAGGACAGCTCGTATAGCAATCAGCCCCAGCATTTT.

This clonotype was recorded at least ten times. The J gene is TRBJ2-7, the V gene TRBV5-1; weak D call: TRBD1 (6 bases). CDR1 is SGHRS, CDR2 YFSETQ, per germline. Between the trimmed V and J ends, which lost 1 base and 0 bases, there was a span of 11 bases. There are 15 residues in the CDR3. CDR3 DNA: TGCGCCAGCAGCTTGAGAGCAGGGGACTCCTACGAGCAGTACTTC. Its translation: CASSLRAGDSYEQYF.

The chain has TRBV15 and TRBJ2-5; D perhaps matches TRBD1 (6 bases). The J call may be faulty, since TRBJ2-7 better matches the DNA end. Germline V CDR1 and CDR2: LNHNV, YYDKDF (reference sequence). The CDR3 sequence is 14 residues long. The CDR3 spells CATSRGVGAGEQYF. CDR3 coding DNA: TGTGCCACCAGCAGAGGAGTGGGGGCAGGCGAGCAGTACTTC.

V gene TRBV5-1 combines with J gene TRBJ2-5, with D perhaps TRBD2 (5 bases). The germline V gene encodes CDR1 SGHRS and CDR2 YFSETQ. This CDR3 spans 15 amino acids. V gave up 4 bases and J gave up 3 bases, with 16 bases separating them. The CDR3 loop is CASSPLPGSEETQYF. The CDR3 nucleotides are TGCGCCAGCAGCCCACTCCCGGGGTCGGAAGAGACCCAGTACTTC.

A few counts support this clonotype. The chain has TRBV20-1 and TRBJ2-1; D possibly corresponds to TRBD2 (6 bases). This CDR3 has 15 amino acids. Germline V gives CDR1 DFQATT, CDR2 SNEGSKA (reference sequence). Trimming stripped 5 bases from V and 5 bases from J, with 19 bases between. CDR3 sequence: CSAPDYARDNNEQFF. CDR3 DNA sequence: TGCAGTGCTCCGGACTACGCTCGCGATAACAATGAGCAGTTCTTC.

This chain links TRBV5-1 with TRBJ1-5; TRBD1 agrees at 9 bases. The CDR3 totals 15 residues. Looked up from germline, CDR1 is SGHRS and CDR2 is YFSETQ. After removal of 4 bases from V and 3 bases from J, the junction contained 5 bases not matched to a gene. CDR3: CASSAGTGTNQPQHF. The CDR3, as DNA: TGCGCCAGCAGCGCCGGGACAGGGACCAATCAGCCCCAGCATTTT. The full variable domain, with the rest looked up from reference TRBV5-1 and TRBJ1-5, is KAGVTQTPRYLIKTRGQQVTLSCSPISGHRSVSWYQQTPGQGLQFLFEYFSETQRNKGNFPGRFSGRQFSNSRSEMNVSTLELGDSALYLCASSAGTGTNQPQHFGDGTRLSIL.

The V call is TRBV10-3, the J call TRBJ2-5; D is perhaps TRBD1 (7 bases). The CDR3 sequence is 14 residues long. The V gene's germline CDR1 is ENHRY and CDR2 SYGVKD. Trimming cost V 2 bases and J 9 bases, with 16 bases left between them. CDR3 sequence (DNA): TGTGCCATCAGTGAGATGGGGGGAAGGGGGCCCCAGTACTTC. This translates into CAISEMGGRGPQYF.

This clonotype was seen a handful of times. DNA for the CDR3: TGCAGCGTCAGTACGGGACTGCCGGCCTACGAGCAGTACTTC. It codes for CSVSTGLPAYEQYF. V gene TRBV29-1 combines with J gene TRBJ2-7; TRBD2 is a possible D gene (6 bases). Germline assignment: CDR1 SQVTM and CDR2 ANQGSEA. The germline V and J ends were trimmed by 6 bases and 2 bases, with 17 bases remaining between them. The CDR3 contains 14 residues.

The V gene is TRBV20-1, the J gene TRBJ2-5; 7 nucleotides match TRBD1. Germline lookup yields CDR1 DFQATT and CDR2 SNEGSKA (reference sequence). This CDR3 spans 12 amino acids. The V gene end was trimmed by 7 bases and the J gene end by 5 bases; junction bases not matched to a gene: 7. This CDR3 is CSGQGVRETQYF. The CDR3, as DNA: TGCAGTGGCCAGGGGGTTAGGGAGACCCAGTACTTC.

The CDR3 loop reads CASSQTPRENTEAFF. CDR3 bases: TGCGCCAGCAGCCAAACTCCGCGGGAGAACACTGAAGCTTTCTTT. This chain joins TRBV4-1 and TRBJ1-1, with D unclear. Trimming left V 2 bases short and J 1 base short, with 11 bases between. The germline V gene encodes CDR1 MGHRA and CDR2 YSYEKL. CDR3 length: 15 residues.

This clonotype has more than one count but fewer than ten. The J gene is TRBJ2-1, the V gene TRBV5-1, with 10 bases fitting TRBD2. Trimming cost V 4 bases and J 5 bases; bases outside gene matches: 15. CDR1 and CDR2 (germline): SGHRS, YFSETQ. This CDR3 has 18 residues. The CDR3 protein is CASSLMGASGSRDNEQFF. The CDR3 coding sequence is TGCGCCAGCAGCCTGATGGGGGCTAGCGGGAGTAGAGACAATGAGCAGTTCTTC.

The chain carries TRBV27 and TRBJ2-3, with 14 bases that match TRBD2. This CDR3 region has 18 residues. Trimming at V came to 5 bases and at J to 14 bases, leaving 21 bases not matched to a gene. CDR1 MNHEY and CDR2 SMNVEV come from the germline V gene (reference sequence). Here the CDR3 DNA reads TGTGCCAGCAGTCCCGGACTAGCGGGGGGTCAACGTATGGCGGCAGGGTATTTT. It codes for CASSPGLAGGQRMAAGYF.

This clonotype turned up a few times. The chain uses TRBV6-5 and TRBJ1-1; D call uncertain. The germline gives CDR1 MNHEY, CDR2 SVGAGI. Trimming stripped 0 bases from V and 4 bases from J, with 15 bases between. This CDR3 contains 16 residues. The CDR3 here is CASSYSNRAPFTEAFF. The CDR3 DNA reads as TGTGCCAGCAGTTACTCCAACCGGGCCCCTTTCACTGAAGCTTTCTTT.

Concerning this clonotype itself: A read error is possible here, since a much larger clone lies one base away. The chain combines TRBV10-3 with TRBJ2-3, with D perhaps matching TRBD2 (5 bases). CDR3 length: 16 amino acids. CDR1 is ENHRY and CDR2 is SYGVKD in the germline V gene. V lost 0 bases, J lost 4 bases, and 14 bases lay in between. In DNA, the CDR3 is TGTGCCATCAGTGAGTCCAGAGGGCAAGTAGCAGATACGCAGTATTTT. This codes for CAISESRGQVADTQYF.

In this sample, this clonotype turned up a few times. The genes are TRBV7-2 and TRBJ1-2, with 9 bases that match TRBD1. The CDR3 is made up of 14 amino acids. Trimming removed 9 bases from V and 7 bases from J; junction bases left unmatched: 12. Germline CDR1 SGHTA, CDR2 FQGNSA. DNA for the CDR3: TGTGCCAGTTGCAGGGACAGGGCGCGTTGTGGCTACACCTTC. Translating gives CASCRDRARCGYTF.

A note on this clonotype: The junction and the germline gene differ at one end; a read error may be behind it. The chain couples TRBV29-1 to TRBJ1-1, with D maybe TRBD1 (5 bases). The CDR3 consists of 15 residues. Germline assignment: CDR1 SQVTM and CDR2 ANQGSEA. CDR3 sequence: CGVRSPGLRYTEAFF. Here the CDR3 DNA reads TGCGGCGTGAGATCCCCGGGACTAAGGTACACTGAAGCTTTCTTT.

The chain recombines TRBV9 with TRBJ2-1, with 8 positions matching TRBD1. V was pared by 4 bases and J by 5 bases, with 8 bases of the junction left unmatched. Germline V lookup: CDR1 SGDLS, CDR2 YYNGEE. CDR3 length equals 15 residues. CDR3 sequence reads: CASSRPGQVHNEQFF. The DNA of the CDR3 is TGTGCCAGCAGCAGACCGGGACAGGTACACAATGAGCAGTTCTTC.

The chain recombines TRBV20-1 with TRBJ1-2; D gene ambiguous. The CDR3 spans 13 residues. The germline CDR1 and CDR2 sequences are DFQATT and SNEGSKA (reference sequence). V was clipped by 5 bases and J by 4 bases, with 14 bases between them. CDR3 amino acids: CSASLGFSYGYTF. The CDR3 DNA sequence: TGCAGTGCTTCCTTAGGGTTCTCCTATGGCTACACCTTC.

The rearrangement uses TRBV3-1 and TRBJ1-2; 8 bases agree with TRBD1. The J segment lost 6 bases and the V segment lost 1 base, leaving 7 bases of the junction unmatched. The CDR3 length is 15 residues. Germline V lookup: CDR1 LGHDT, CDR2 YNNKEL (reference sequence). CDR3 in amino acids: CASSQGLAGGNGYTF. DNA for the CDR3: TGTGCCAGCAGCCAAGGTCTGGCAGGGGGCAATGGCTACACCTTC.